The 6 T cell receptor beta chains presented below share a single source sample, sequenced in a study of T cells in Graves' hyperthyroidism and ophthalmopathy. RNA transcripts provided the source from which TCR beta CDR3 regions were amplified. The HTBI primer set served for first-round RT-PCR of the TCR CDR3. TCRdb reprocessed the multiplex PCR reads with MiXCR, giving one entry per CDR3 protein. This table has approximately 870,000 distinct CDR3 sequences, roughly 40% appearing once. Sequencing was done on a sample of blood. Source of these receptors: a man younger than 35 with Graves' hyperthyroidism.

The chain combines TRBV7-3 with TRBJ2-5, with 7 bases lining up with TRBD2. V dropped 5 bases and J dropped 5; count of bases not matched to a gene: 17. CDR1 and CDR2 (germline): SGHTA, FQGTGA. This CDR3 comprises 17 residues. CDR3: CASSPRAGLSTGETQYF. In DNA form, the CDR3 reads TGTGCCAGCAGCCCCCGAGCGGGACTGAGCACCGGGGAGACCCAGTACTTC.

The chain is built from TRBV9 and TRBJ1-1; unclear D gene. The ends were cut back, 1 base at V and 2 bases at J, with 9 bases in the middle. Germline-derived CDR1 and CDR2 are SGDLS and YYNGEE. This CDR3 spans 14 amino acids. The CDR3 region is CASSVTEGNTEAFF. CDR3 DNA: TGTGCCAGCAGCGTAACCGAAGGAAACACTGAAGCTTTCTTT.

The table lists this clonotype with many counts. This chain connects TRBV7-9 to TRBJ2-5; 8 positions agree with TRBD2. The CDR3 spans 17 residues. CDR1 SEHNR and CDR2 FQNEAQ come from the germline V gene (reference sequence). V gave up 1 base and J gave up 5 bases; unmatched junction bases: 12. The CDR3 DNA reads TGTGCCAGCAGCTTAGGACAAACAGCGGGAGCCTGGGAGACCCAGTACTTC. Its protein is CASSLGQTAGAWETQYF.

This chain joins TRBV4-1 and TRBJ2-5, with 9 bases aligning to TRBD1. J was trimmed by 5 bases and V by 3 bases; bases with no gene match: 10. This CDR3 is built from 16 residues. The germline V gene encodes CDR1 MGHRA and CDR2 YSYEKL. CDR3 coding DNA: TGCGCCAGCAGCCAGATACAGGGGGCGCCTTCGGAGACCCAGTACTTC. Amino acids: CASSQIQGAPSETQYF.

The sample holds one count of this clonotype. As DNA, the CDR3 is TGCAGTTACTATGGGAACACTGAAGCTTTCTTT. This sequence encodes CSYYGNTEAFF. The rearrangement joins TRBV29-1 to TRBJ1-1, with D unclear. Germline V lookup: CDR1 SQVTM, CDR2 ANQGSEA. The CDR3 sequence is 11 residues long.

Of note for this clonotype: One junction end does not reproduce the germline sequence, and a read error may be involved. The chain uses TRBV25-1 and TRBJ1-2, with 8 bases fitting TRBD1. CDR1 is MGHDK and CDR2 is SYGVNS in the germline V gene. The CDR3 runs to 13 residues. The CDR3 coding sequence is TGCGCCAGCTCGAGGACAGGGTTGTGTGGCTACACCTTC. This gives the protein CASSRTGLCGYTF.